These 16 T cell receptor beta chains share one sample of origin, sequenced in a study of shared clonotypes between healthy human individuals. TCRdb's table, derived via immunoSEQ multiplex PCR, lists solely in-frame clones and lacks some. The sample holds roughly 2.2 million clones, just over 90% seen once. Material for sequencing was naive CD4+ T cells from PBMCs. Subset specified: CD45RA+ positively selected. The receptors originated from a man aged 18 to 35 in good health. Some clones in this sample may be carry-over from other donors' samples.

With regard to this clone: The germline gene is not matched at one end of the junction; a read error may be the cause. The chain recombines TRBV23-1 with TRBJ2-1; TRBD1 might be the D (5 bases). TRBV23-1 is filed as an ORF, its function uncertain. The CDR3 has 16 residues. The CDR3 coding sequence is TGCGCCAGCAGCCAATGCTGGGGCCAGCCCTACAATGAGCAGTTCTTC. Its translation is CASSQCWGQPYNEQFF.

The chain links TRBV28 to TRBJ1-2; the D gene is possibly TRBD1 (5 bases). V was trimmed by 11 bases and J by 6 bases, leaving 19 bases between them. From germline, CDR1 is MDHEN and CDR2 SYDVKM. The CDR3 covers 13 residues. The CDR3 coding sequence is TGTGCCGGGGCCGGGCCCGCGCGTCATGGCTACACCTTC. Amino acid sequence: CAGAGPARHGYTF.

This clone was observed a few times. This chain joins TRBV6-1 and TRBJ1-5; D gene uncertain. The CDR3 has 14 amino acids. Germline lookup yields CDR1 MNHNS and CDR2 SASEGT. V lost 8 bases and J lost 3, with 14 bases in between. As DNA, the CDR3 is TGTGCCAGCTCGGGAGGACGGTTCAATCAGCCCCAGCATTTT. Translation: CASSGGRFNQPQHF.

The chain combines TRBV11-1 with TRBJ1-1; D not certain. V was trimmed by 6 bases and J by 4 bases, leaving 18 bases between them. The CDR3 spans 15 residues. Germline CDR1 SGHAT, CDR2 FQDESV (reference sequence). CDR3 sequence: CASSSRPEAGTEAFF. In nucleotides, the CDR3 is TGTGCCAGCAGTTCCCGACCCGAGGCAGGCACTGAAGCTTTCTTT.

The chain joins TRBV2 to TRBJ1-2, with D perhaps matching TRBD1 (5 bases). The V end lost 8 bases, the J end lost 8 bases, and 18 bases lay between the germline ends. Germline CDR1 SNHLY, CDR2 FYNNEI. This CDR3 has 13 amino acids. CDR3 DNA sequence: TGTGCCAGCCTCGAGGGGCAAACGGGCGGCTACACCTTC. Encoded protein: CASLEGQTGGYTF.

Turning to this clone: At the DNA level, this CDR3 is encoded by other sequences in the same sample as well. The chain has TRBV5-4 and TRBJ2-2; D is uncertain. CDR1 is SGHNT and CDR2 is YYREEE in the germline V gene (reference sequence). The CDR3 has 12 residues. V lost 0 bases to trimming and J lost 6 bases, with 3 bases between them. This CDR3 is CASSLVAGELFF. In nucleotides, the CDR3 is TGTGCCAGCAGCTTGGTGGCCGGGGAGCTGTTTTTT.

The chain employs TRBV28 and TRBJ2-7; tentatively, D is TRBD1 (6 bases). CDR3 size: 16 residues. Trimming stripped 4 bases from V and 1 base from J, with 17 bases between. The V gene's germline CDR1 is MDHEN and CDR2 SYDVKM. The DNA for the CDR3 is TGTGCCAGCAGTTCCCCCGGACAGCGTCTTTCCTACGAGCAGTACTTC. Translating gives CASSSPGQRLSYEQYF. Full variable domain (missing parts from reference TRBV28 and TRBJ2-7): DVKVTQSSRYLVKRTGEKVFLECVQDMDHENMFWYRQDPGLGLRLIYFSYDVKMKEKGDIPEGYSVSREKKERFSLILESASTNQTSMYLCASSSPGQRLSYEQYFGPGTRLTVT.

The rearrangement joins TRBV28 to TRBJ1-5; a weak D match, TRBD1 (6 bases). Trimming removed 7 bases at V and 4 bases at J, with 20 bases between. CDR3 size: 16 residues. The germline V gene encodes CDR1 MDHEN and CDR2 SYDVKM. In DNA form, the CDR3 reads TGTGCCAGCACCAAAAGGGGGTGGAGGGAAAATCAGCCCCAGCATTTT. It codes for CASTKRGWRENQPQHF. Supplemented by reference TRBV28 and TRBJ1-5, the full variable domain reads DVKVTQSSRYLVKRTGEKVFLECVQDMDHENMFWYRQDPGLGLRLIYFSYDVKMKEKGDIPEGYSVSREKKERFSLILESASTNQTSMYLCASTKRGWRENQPQHFGDGTRLSIL.

The chain carries TRBV2 and TRBJ2-3; no clear D. V gave up 11 bases and J gave up 5 bases, with 14 bases separating them. This CDR3 has 12 amino acids. Germline-derived CDR1 and CDR2 are SNHLY and FYNNEI. The CDR3 nucleotides read TGTGCCTCCGATAAAGCACGAGATACGCAGTATTTT. Translating gives CASDKARDTQYF.

The chain combines TRBV5-4 with TRBJ2-1, with TRBD1 identical over 8 bases. Germline CDR1 and CDR2: SGHNT and YYREEE (reference sequence). The CDR3 is 16 residues long. J gave up 2 bases and V 4 bases, and 8 bases lay outside the gene matches. CDR3 in DNA: TGTGCCAGCAGCCCTGGGGACAGGCTCGCCTACAATGAGCAGTTCTTC. Amino acids: CASSPGDRLAYNEQFF. Together with reference TRBV5-4 and TRBJ2-1, the CDR3 gives the full variable domain: ETGVTQSPTHLIKTRGQQVTLRCSSQSGHNTVSWYQQALGQGPQFIFQYYREEENGRGNFPPRFSGLQFPNYSSELNVNALELDDSALYLCASSPGDRLAYNEQFFGPGTRLTVL.

The chain recombines TRBV7-2 with TRBJ2-7; possible D gene TRBD1, 5 bases. The germline gives CDR1 SGHTA, CDR2 FQGNSA. V lost 2 bases, J lost 3 bases, and 14 bases lay in between. The length of the CDR3 is 15 residues. The CDR3 loop reads CASSLNWQGRYEQYF. The CDR3 DNA sequence: TGTGCCAGCAGCTTAAATTGGCAGGGCCGCTACGAGCAGTACTTC.

As for this clone: In the same sample, other DNA sequences code for this CDR3. V usage is TRBV28 and J usage is TRBJ1-5, with a possible D match to TRBD1 (5 bases). V dropped 2 bases and J dropped 7 bases, with 15 bases sitting between them. The CDR3 runs to 15 residues. The V gene's germline CDR1 is MDHEN and CDR2 SYDVKM. In DNA, the CDR3 is TGTGCCAGCAGTTTAGGGGGGGGGTCAAACCAGCCCCAGCATTTT. This gives the protein CASSLGGGSNQPQHF.

V and J are TRBV4-1 and TRBJ1-1; TRBD1 matches 8 bases. CDR1 and CDR2 (germline): MGHRA, YSYEKL. The V gene end was trimmed by 3 bases and the J gene end by 11 bases; junction bases not matched to a gene: 5. This CDR3 has 12 residues. The CDR3 DNA is TGCGCCAGCAGCCAGATACAGGGGGACGCTTTCTTT. Amino acid sequence: CASSQIQGDAFF.

The chain has TRBV5-8 and TRBJ1-2; TRBD1 matches 11 bases. Germline assignment: CDR1 SGHTS and CDR2 YDEGEE. After removal of 4 bases from V and 4 bases from J, the junction contained 6 bases not matched to a gene. This CDR3 spans 15 amino acids. As DNA, the CDR3 is TGTGCCAGCAGCCGCCGGGACAGGGGGTTCTATGGCTACACCTTC. Encoded protein: CASSRRDRGFYGYTF.

The chain employs TRBV28 and TRBJ1-1; 10 bases line up with TRBD1. Germline CDR1 MDHEN, CDR2 SYDVKM. The CDR3 totals 14 residues. The J segment lost 8 bases and the V segment lost 2 bases, leaving 5 bases of the junction unmatched. CDR3 protein: CASSLDRGRGEAFF. The CDR3 nucleotides are TGTGCCAGCAGTTTAGACAGGGGGCGAGGGGAAGCTTTCTTT.

This chain joins TRBV5-4 and TRBJ1-1; TRBD1 aligns across 9 bases. The CDR3 loop spans 14 amino acids. The germline gives CDR1 SGHNT, CDR2 YYREEE (reference sequence). The V and J ends lost 4 bases and 1 base, in that order; junction bases with no gene match: 2. CDR3: CASSEGQGNTEAFF. CDR3 nucleotide sequence: TGTGCCAGCAGCGAGGGACAGGGGAACACTGAAGCTTTCTTT. Full variable domain (remainder filled in from reference TRBV5-4 and TRBJ1-1): ETGVTQSPTHLIKTRGQQVTLRCSSQSGHNTVSWYQQALGQGPQFIFQYYREEENGRGNFPPRFSGLQFPNYSSELNVNALELDDSALYLCASSEGQGNTEAFFGQGTRLTVV.